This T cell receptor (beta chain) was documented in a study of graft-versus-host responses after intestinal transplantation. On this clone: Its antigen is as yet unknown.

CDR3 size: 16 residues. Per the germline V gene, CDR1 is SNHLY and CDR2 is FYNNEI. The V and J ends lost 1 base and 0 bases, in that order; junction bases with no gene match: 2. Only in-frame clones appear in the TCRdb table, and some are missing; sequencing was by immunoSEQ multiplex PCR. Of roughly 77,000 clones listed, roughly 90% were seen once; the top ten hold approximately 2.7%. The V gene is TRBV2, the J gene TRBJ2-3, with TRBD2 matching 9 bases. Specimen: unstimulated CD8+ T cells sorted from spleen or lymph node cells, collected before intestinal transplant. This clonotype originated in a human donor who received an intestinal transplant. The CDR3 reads CASSEVAGGSTDTQYF. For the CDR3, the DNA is TGTGCCAGCAGTGAAGTGGCGGGGGGGAGCACAGATACGCAGTATTTT.